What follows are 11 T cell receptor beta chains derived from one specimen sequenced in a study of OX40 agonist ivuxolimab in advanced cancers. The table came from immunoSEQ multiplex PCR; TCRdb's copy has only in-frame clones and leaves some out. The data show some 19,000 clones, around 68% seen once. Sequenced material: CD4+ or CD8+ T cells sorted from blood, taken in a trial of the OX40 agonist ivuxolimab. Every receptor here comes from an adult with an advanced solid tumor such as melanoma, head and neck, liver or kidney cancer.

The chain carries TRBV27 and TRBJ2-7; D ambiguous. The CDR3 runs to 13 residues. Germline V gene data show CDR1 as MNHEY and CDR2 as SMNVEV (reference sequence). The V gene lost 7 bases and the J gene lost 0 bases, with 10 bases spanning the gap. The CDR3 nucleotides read TGTGCCAGCAAGGGCGTGCGCTCCTACGAGCAGTACTTC. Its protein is CASKGVRSYEQYF.

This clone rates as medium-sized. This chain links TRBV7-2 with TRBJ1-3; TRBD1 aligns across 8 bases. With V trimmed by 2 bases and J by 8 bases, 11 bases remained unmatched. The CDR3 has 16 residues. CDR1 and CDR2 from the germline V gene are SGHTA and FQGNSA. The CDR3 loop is CASSLFPGGGLDTIYF. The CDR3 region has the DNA TGTGCCAGCAGCTTATTTCCAGGGGGCGGTTTAGACACCATATATTTT.

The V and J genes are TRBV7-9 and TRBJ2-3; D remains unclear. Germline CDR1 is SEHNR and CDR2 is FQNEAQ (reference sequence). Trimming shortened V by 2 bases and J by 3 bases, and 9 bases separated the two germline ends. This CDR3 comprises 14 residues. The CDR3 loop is CASSLLEWTDTQYF. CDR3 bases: TGTGCCAGCAGCTTATTGGAGTGGACAGATACGCAGTATTTT.

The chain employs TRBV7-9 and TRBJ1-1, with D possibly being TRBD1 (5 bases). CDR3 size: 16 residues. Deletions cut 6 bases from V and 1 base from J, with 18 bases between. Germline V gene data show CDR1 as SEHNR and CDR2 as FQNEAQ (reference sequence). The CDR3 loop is CASSSSEITGNTEAFF. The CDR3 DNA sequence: TGTGCCAGCAGTTCTAGCGAGATAACAGGGAACACTGAAGCTTTCTTT.

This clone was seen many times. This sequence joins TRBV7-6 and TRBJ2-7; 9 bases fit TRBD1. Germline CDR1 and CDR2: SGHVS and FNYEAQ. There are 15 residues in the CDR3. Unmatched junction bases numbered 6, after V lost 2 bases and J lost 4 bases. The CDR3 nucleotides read TGTGCCAGCAGCTTATACGACAGGGGGACGTACGAGCAGTACTTC. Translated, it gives CASSLYDRGTYEQYF. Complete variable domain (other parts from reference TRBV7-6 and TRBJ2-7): GAGVSQSPRYKVTKRGQDVALRCDPISGHVSLYWYRQALGQGPEFLTYFNYEAQQDKSGLPNDRFSAERPEGSISTLTIQRTEQRDSAMYRCASSLYDRGTYEQYFGPGTRLTVT.

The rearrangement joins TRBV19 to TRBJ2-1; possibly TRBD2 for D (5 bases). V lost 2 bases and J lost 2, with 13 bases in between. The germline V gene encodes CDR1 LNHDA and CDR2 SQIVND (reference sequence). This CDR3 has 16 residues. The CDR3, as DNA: TGTGCCAGTAGTATAACTGGACTGGCCGCCTACAATGAGCAGTTCTTC. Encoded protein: CASSITGLAAYNEQFF.

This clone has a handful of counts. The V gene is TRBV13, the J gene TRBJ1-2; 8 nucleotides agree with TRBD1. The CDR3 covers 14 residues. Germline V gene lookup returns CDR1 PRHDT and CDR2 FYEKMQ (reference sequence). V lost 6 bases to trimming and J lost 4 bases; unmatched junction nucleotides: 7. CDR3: CASRDQGAGYGYTF. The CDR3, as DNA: TGTGCCAGCAGAGATCAGGGGGCTGGCTATGGCTACACCTTC.

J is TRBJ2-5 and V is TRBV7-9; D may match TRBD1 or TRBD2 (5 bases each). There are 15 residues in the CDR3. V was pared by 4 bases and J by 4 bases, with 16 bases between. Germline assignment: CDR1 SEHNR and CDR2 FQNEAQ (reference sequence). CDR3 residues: CASSWMGPSGETQYF. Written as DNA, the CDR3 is TGTGCCAGCAGCTGGATGGGACCTTCAGGAGAGACCCAGTACTTC. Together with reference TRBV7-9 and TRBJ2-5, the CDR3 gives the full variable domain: DTGVSQNPRHKITKRGQNVTFRCDPISEHNRLYWYRQTLGQGPEFLTYFQNEAQLEKSRLLSDRFSAERPKGSFSTLEIQRTEQGDSAMYLCASSWMGPSGETQYFGPGTRLLVL.

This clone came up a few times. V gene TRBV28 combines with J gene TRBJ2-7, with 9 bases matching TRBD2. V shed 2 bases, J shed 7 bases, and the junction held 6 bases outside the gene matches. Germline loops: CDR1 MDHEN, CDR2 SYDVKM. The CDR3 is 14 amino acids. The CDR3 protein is CASSLAGGPKEQYF. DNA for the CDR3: TGTGCCAGCAGTTTAGCGGGAGGGCCTAAGGAGCAGTACTTC.

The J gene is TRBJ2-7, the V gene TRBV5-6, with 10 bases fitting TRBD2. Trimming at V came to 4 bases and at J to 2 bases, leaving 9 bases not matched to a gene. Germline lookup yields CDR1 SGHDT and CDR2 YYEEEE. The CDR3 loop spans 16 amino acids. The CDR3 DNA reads TGTGCCAGCAGCCGACCTAGCGGGAGCCCAACCTACGAGCAGTACTTC. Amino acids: CASSRPSGSPTYEQYF. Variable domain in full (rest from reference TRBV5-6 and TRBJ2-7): DAGVTQSPTHLIKTRGQQVTLRCSPKSGHDTVSWYQQALGQGPQFIFQYYEEEERQRGNFPDRFSGHQFPNYSSELNVNALLLGDSALYLCASSRPSGSPTYEQYFGPGTRLTVT.

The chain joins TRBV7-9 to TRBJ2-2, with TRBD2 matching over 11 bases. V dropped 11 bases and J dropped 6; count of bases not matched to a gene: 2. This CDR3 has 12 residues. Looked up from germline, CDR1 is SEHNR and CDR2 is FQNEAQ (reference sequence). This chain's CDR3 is CAGTSGPGELFF. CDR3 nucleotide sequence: TGTGCCGGGACTAGCGGCCCCGGGGAGCTGTTTTTT.